The 10 T cell receptor beta chains listed next were all sequenced from one sample in a study of response to subunit inactivated influenza vaccine. TCRdb ran MiXCR on the RT-PCR reads and lists one entry per CDR3 protein. This table has 500,000 to 600,000 distinct CDR3 sequences, approximately 7.6% appearing once. Sample: PBMCs from blood, taken around 25 months after vaccination. Receptor source: a man aged 50 to 69 who received an inactivated influenza vaccine.

The CDR3 reads CSAKGGTHTDTQYF. CDR3 in DNA: TGCAGTGCTAAAGGAGGCACTCACACAGATACGCAGTATTTT. The chain employs TRBV20-1 and TRBJ2-3; perhaps TRBD2 as D (5 bases). V lost 4 bases and J lost 2, with 13 bases in between. Germline V gene sequence: CDR1 DFQATT, CDR2 SNEGSKA (reference sequence). The CDR3 spans 14 residues.

The rearrangement uses TRBV6-5 and TRBJ1-2; D is possibly TRBD1 (5 bases). Germline V gene data show CDR1 as MNHEY and CDR2 as SVGAGI. V lost 8 bases and J 4 bases, leaving 8 bases between the germline ends. This CDR3 spans 11 amino acids. The CDR3 DNA follows: TGTGCCAGCGGACAATTCTATGGCTACACCTTC. Translating it yields CASGQFYGYTF.

The chain recombines TRBV5-6 with TRBJ1-2; TRBD1 agrees at 7 bases. CDR3 length equals 15 residues. The V and J ends lost 3 bases and 8 bases, in that order; junction bases with no gene match: 13. CDR1 SGHDT and CDR2 YYEEEE come from the germline V gene. The CDR3 loop is CASSSGTVSTMGYTF. The CDR3 bases are TGTGCCAGCAGCTCCGGGACAGTCAGCACTATGGGCTACACCTTC.

V gene TRBV11-2 combines with J gene TRBJ2-1; unclear D gene. The CDR3 contains 14 residues. Germline values: CDR1 SGHAT, CDR2 FQNNGV. Trimming removed 3 bases at V and 5 bases at J, with 11 bases between. As DNA, the CDR3 is TGTGCCAGCAGCTTCCACAGCTCTAACAATGAGCAGTTCTTC. Its protein product is CASSFHSSNNEQFF.

This clonotype came up a few times. This chain links TRBV20-1 with TRBJ2-3, with 9 bases matching TRBD1. CDR3 length: 14 residues. CDR1 and CDR2 (germline): DFQATT, SNEGSKA (reference sequence). Trimming at V came to 5 bases and at J to 3 bases, leaving 6 bases not matched to a gene. CDR3 bases: TGCAGTGCTGCCGGGACAGGGAGAACAGATACGCAGTATTTT. Translated, it gives CSAAGTGRTDTQYF.

The chain links TRBV5-6 to TRBJ2-1; the D call may be TRBD1 or TRBD2 (5 bases each). V lost 4 bases and J lost 3, with 14 bases in between. CDR1 is SGHDT, CDR2 YYEEEE, per germline. This CDR3 is built from 15 residues. The CDR3 nucleotides are TGTGCCAGCAGCGATCAGGGACGGAACTACAATGAGCAGTTCTTC. Translating it yields CASSDQGRNYNEQFF.

This sequence joins TRBV6-2 or TRBV6-3 and TRBJ2-1; TRBD2 aligns across 14 bases. The junction had 2 bases not matched to a gene; V was cut back by 5 bases and J by 2 bases. CDR1 MNHEY and CDR2 SVGEGT come from the germline V gene. CDR3 length equals 16 residues. CDR3 DNA: TGTGCCAGCAGTCGGACTAGCGGGGGGACCTACAATGAGCAGTTCTTC. It yields the protein CASSRTSGGTYNEQFF.

The genes are TRBV10-3 and TRBJ2-1, with TRBD1 matching over 8 bases. In germline, CDR1 is ENHRY, CDR2 SYGVKD. The CDR3 extends over 15 amino acids. Trimming took 7 bases from V and 7 from J; bases not matched to a gene: 12. The CDR3 loop reads CAIIDPGGSRNEQFF. CDR3 coding DNA: TGTGCCATCATTGACCCAGGGGGCTCGCGGAATGAGCAGTTCTTC.

This clonotype was found many times. The rearrangement links TRBV2 to TRBJ1-6, with 8 bases fitting TRBD1. CDR3 length: 16 residues. V lost 2 bases and J lost 5; bases outside the gene matches: 5. Germline loops: CDR1 SNHLY, CDR2 FYNNEI. The chain's CDR3 is CASSELQGVDNSPLHF. CDR3 in DNA: TGTGCCAGCAGTGAACTACAGGGGGTGGATAATTCACCCCTCCACTTT.

This clonotype was observed at least ten times. The chain joins TRBV5-1 to TRBJ2-1; 11 bases align to TRBD2. Trimming took 1 base from V and 0 from J; bases not matched to a gene: 0. Germline V gene data show CDR1 as SGHRS and CDR2 as YFSETQ. CDR3 length: 16 residues. For the CDR3, the DNA is TGCGCCAGCAGCTTGACTAGCGGGAGCTCCTACAATGAGCAGTTCTTC. This translates into CASSLTSGSSYNEQFF.